The clone carrying this TCR beta chain occurred once. This sample stems from a study of blood T cell repertoires in COVID-19. Overall study context: T cells, B-cell-depleted T cells, or PBMCs provided the cDNA or gDNA that served as material.

How the authors handled the data: Using reference gene primer amplification, nucleated cell counts were estimated. The table came from immunoSEQ multiplex PCR; TCRdb's copy has only in-frame clones and leaves some out. The V and J calls and clone size were taken over from that table, and D and trimming were inferred from the DNA. The sample contains approximately 240,000 clones, just under 85% of which appear only once. This CDR3 region has 13 residues. The V and J ends lost 5 bases and 6 bases, in that order; junction bases with no gene match: 4. Germline CDR1 SGHNT, CDR2 YENEEA. Participants, roughly 18 to 100 years old, spanned under 30 US areas.

Sequenced material: PBMCs or T cells enriched from blood (not recorded which). This sequence originates from a woman aged 40 to 50 with acute COVID-19. The chain uses TRBV11-3 and TRBJ2-3; TRBD1 matches at 8 bases. This CDR3 reads CASSAGGPDTQYF. CDR3 sequence (DNA): TGTGCCAGCAGCGCAGGGGGCCCGGATACGCAGTATTTT. The variable domain in full, with the rest retrieved from reference TRBV11-3 and TRBJ2-3, is EAGVVQSPRYKIIEKKQPVAFWCNPISGHNTLYWYLQNLGQGPELLIRYENEEAVDDSQLPKDRFSAERLKGVDSTLKIQPAELGDSAVYLCASSAGGPDTQYFGPGTRLTVL.